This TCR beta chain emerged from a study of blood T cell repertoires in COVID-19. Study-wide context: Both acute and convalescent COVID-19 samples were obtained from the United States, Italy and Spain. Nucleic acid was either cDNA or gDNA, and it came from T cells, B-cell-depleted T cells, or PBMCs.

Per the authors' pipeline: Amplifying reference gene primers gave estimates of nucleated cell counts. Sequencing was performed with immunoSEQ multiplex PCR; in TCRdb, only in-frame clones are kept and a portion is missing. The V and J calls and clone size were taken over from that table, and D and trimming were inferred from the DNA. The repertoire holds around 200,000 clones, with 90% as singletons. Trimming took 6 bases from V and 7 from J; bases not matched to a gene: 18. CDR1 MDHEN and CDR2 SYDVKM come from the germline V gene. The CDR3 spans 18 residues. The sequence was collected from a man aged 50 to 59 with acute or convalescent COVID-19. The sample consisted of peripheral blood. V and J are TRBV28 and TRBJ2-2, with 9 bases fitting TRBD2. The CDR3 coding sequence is TGTGCCAGCAGCCTTCGTGTGCTAGCGGGGAGTTCGGGCGGGGAGCTGTTTTTT. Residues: CASSLRVLAGSSGGELFF.